The clone carrying this T cell receptor (beta chain) turned up a few times. Its matching antigen is unknown. A single record per CDR3 protein comes from TCRdb applying MiXCR to the RACE reads. The data contain about 140,000 distinct CDR3 sequences, roughly 12% of them seen just once; the ten biggest clones take up 1.2% to 1.5%. The data stem from a study of human T cells and chemical hapten exposure. Study in general: TCR yield per sample varied, mainly due to pooled library volumes. Study findings and constraints: The number of TCRs above 1 in 1000 frequency did not change after DPC sensitization. Compared to controls, expanded TCRs made significantly more large clusters of similar CDR3s.

V lost 2 bases to trimming and J lost 5 bases, with 10 bases between them. Germline CDR1 WNHNN, CDR2 SYGVQD (reference sequence). The CDR3 extends over 14 amino acids. Time point here: patch test 2, 6 weeks after DPC sensitization. Specified treatment: therapeutic diphenylcyclopropenone sensitization with weekly scalp DPC. Sequences were derived from whole blood, sampled in connection with sensitization to the hapten diphenylcyclopropenone (DPC). This receptor was identified in a woman in her fifties or sixties with alopecia areata. Some clones in this sample may be carry-over from other donors' samples. V and J are TRBV10-1 and TRBJ2-1; D is undetermined. The CDR3 DNA is TGCGCCAGCAGTGAGCTGGCCAGAAACAATGAGCAGTTCTTC. The encoded protein is CASSELARNNEQFF.